One sample yielded the 4 T cell receptor beta chains listed below, sequenced in a study of shared clonotypes between healthy human individuals. Sequenced by immunoSEQ multiplex PCR; TCRdb stores in-frame clones only, minus some. The sample lists about 2,500,000 clones, just over 90% occurring once. The sample taken for sequencing was naive CD4+ T cells sorted from blood. Sample subset: CD45RA+ positively selected. The receptors were gathered from a young man in good health.

As DNA, the CDR3 is TGCGCCAGCAGAACAGGGGGCCCCTCCTACGAGCAGTACTTC. As protein: CASRTGGPSYEQYF. The chain links TRBV5-1 to TRBJ2-7, with 9 nucleotides matching TRBD1. Germline CDR1 and CDR2: SGHRS and YFSETQ. V lost 5 bases to trimming and J lost 0 bases; unmatched junction nucleotides: 3. The CDR3 runs 14 residues. Complete variable domain (other parts from reference TRBV5-1 and TRBJ2-7): KAGVTQTPRYLIKTRGQQVTLSCSPISGHRSVSWYQQTPGQGLQFLFEYFSETQRNKGNFPGRFSGRQFSNSRSEMNVSTLELGDSALYLCASRTGGPSYEQYFGPGTRLTVT.

In DNA, the CDR3 is TGCAGCGTTGGAGGGACAAACGTAAACTATGGCTACACCTTC. It encodes CSVGGTNVNYGYTF. The chain carries TRBV29-1 and TRBJ1-2; D is possibly TRBD1 (6 bases). Deletions cut 4 bases from V and 2 bases from J, with 14 bases between. Germline lookup yields CDR1 SQVTM and CDR2 ANQGSEA. The length of the CDR3 is 14 residues.

J is TRBJ1-5 and V is TRBV18; maybe TRBD1 (5 bases). The CDR3 is made up of 17 amino acids. Germline CDR1 KGHSH, CDR2 LQKENI. V gave up 2 bases and J gave up 3 bases, with 17 bases separating them. DNA for the CDR3: TGTGCCAGCTCACCAACTTTATCCAGGGCCTCCAATCAGCCCCAGCATTTT. It is translated as CASSPTLSRASNQPQHF.

As DNA, the CDR3 is TGTGCTAGTGGTTTGTCAGGGACACGTGAGACCCAGTACTTC. Protein sequence: CASGLSGTRETQYF. The chain couples TRBV12-5 to TRBJ2-5; possibly TRBD1 for D (6 bases). The germline CDR1 and CDR2 sequences are LGHNT and FRNRAP. This CDR3 has 14 amino acids. Trimming removed 2 bases from V and 5 bases from J, with 12 bases in between.